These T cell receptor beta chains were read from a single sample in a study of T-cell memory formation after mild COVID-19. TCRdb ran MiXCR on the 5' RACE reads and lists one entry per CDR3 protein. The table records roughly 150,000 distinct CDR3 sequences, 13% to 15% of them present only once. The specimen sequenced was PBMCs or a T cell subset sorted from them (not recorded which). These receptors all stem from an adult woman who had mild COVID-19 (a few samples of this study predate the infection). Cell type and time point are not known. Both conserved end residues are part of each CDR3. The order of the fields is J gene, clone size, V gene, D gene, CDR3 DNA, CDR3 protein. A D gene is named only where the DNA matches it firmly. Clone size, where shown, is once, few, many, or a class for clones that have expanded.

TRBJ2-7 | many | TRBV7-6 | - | TGTGCCAGCAGCCGAATAGATAGCGAGCAGTACTTC | CASSRIDSEQYF
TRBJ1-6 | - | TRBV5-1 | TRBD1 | TGCGCCAGCAGCTTGGCTGGACAGGGGAGATCACCCCTCCACTTT | CASSLAGQGRSPLHF
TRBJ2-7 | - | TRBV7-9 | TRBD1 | TGTGCCAGCAGCCCTGCCGGGACAGGGGCTCCCTACGAGCAGTACTTC | CASSPAGTGAPYEQYF
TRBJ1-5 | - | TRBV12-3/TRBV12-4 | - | TGTGCCAGCAGTCCCACGGAGCAGGGGAATCAGCCCCAGCATTTT | CASSPTEQGNQPQHF
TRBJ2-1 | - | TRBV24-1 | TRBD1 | TGTGCCACCAGTGGTTGGACAGGATTTGGCTCCTACAATGAGCAGTTCTTC | CATSGWTGFGSYNEQFF
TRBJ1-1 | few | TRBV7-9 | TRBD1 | TGTGCCAGCAGCTTTCAAACAGGGGGCAACACTGAAGCTTTCTTT | CASSFQTGGNTEAFF
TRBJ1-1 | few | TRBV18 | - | TGTGCCAGCTCACCACAGGGGATCTACACTGAAGCTTTCTTT | CASSPQGIYTEAFF
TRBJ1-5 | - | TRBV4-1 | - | TGCGCCAGCAGCCAAGGTGGTGGAGGGATCGGGCAGCCCCAGCATTTT | CASSQGGGGIGQPQHF
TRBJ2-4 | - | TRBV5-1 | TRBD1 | TGCGCCAGCAGCCGAGGGACAGGGGAGGACATTCAGTACTTC | CASSRGTGEDIQYF
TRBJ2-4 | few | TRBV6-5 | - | TGTGCCAGCAGTTCCTCGGGGACTGTTCAGTACTTC | CASSSSGTVQYF
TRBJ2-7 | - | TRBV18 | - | TGTGCCAGTTCCCATACCGCCCCGACCTACGAGCAGTACTTC | CASSHTAPTYEQYF
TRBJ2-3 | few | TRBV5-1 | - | TGCGCCAGCAGCTTTTACACGGGGGGCACAGATACGCAGTATTTT | CASSFYTGGTDTQYF
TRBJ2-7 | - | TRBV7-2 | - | TGTGCCAGCAGCTTAAACAAGGGTTACGAGCAGTACTTC | CASSLNKGYEQYF
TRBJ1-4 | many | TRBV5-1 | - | TGCGCCAGCAGCTTGCTTGGACAGCCAGTTGAAAAACTGTTTTTT | CASSLLGQPVEKLFF
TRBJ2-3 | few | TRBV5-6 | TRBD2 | TGTGCCAGCAGCCCGCCGGTCACTAGCGGGAGGAGGACAGATACGCAGTATTTT | CASSPPVTSGRRTDTQYF
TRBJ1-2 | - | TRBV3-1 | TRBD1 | TGTGCCAGCAGCCCGGATCCATCGACAGGGGCGGCTTGGGGTGGCTACACCTTC | CASSPDPSTGAAWGGYTF
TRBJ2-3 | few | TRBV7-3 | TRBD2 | TGTGCCAGCAGCCAACTAGCGGGGGGAAGCACAGATACGCAGTATTTT | CASSQLAGGSTDTQYF